The 23 T cell receptor beta chains in this list originate from one sample, sequenced in a study of blood T cell repertoires in COVID-19. The table came from immunoSEQ multiplex PCR; TCRdb's copy has only in-frame clones and leaves some out. Counted here are 55,000 to 80,000 clones, nearly 90% occurring once; the ten biggest clones make up roughly 28%. The sample was peripheral blood. Receptors were obtained from a man aged 50 or older with acute or convalescent COVID-19.

This rearrangement joins TRBV9 to TRBJ2-1; 9 nucleotides line up with TRBD1. V lost 3 bases to trimming and J lost 4 bases; unmatched junction nucleotides: 2. Germline V gene sequence: CDR1 SGDLS, CDR2 YYNGEE. The CDR3 covers 14 residues. CDR3 nucleotide sequence: TGTGCCAGCAGCGGGACAGGGGTATACAATGAGCAGTTCTTC. Amino acid sequence: CASSGTGVYNEQFF.

The chain uses TRBV13 and TRBJ1-1, with no clear D. The CDR3 loop spans 14 amino acids. The V gene lost 7 bases and the J gene lost 1 base, with 13 bases spanning the gap. Looked up from germline, CDR1 is PRHDT and CDR2 is FYEKMQ (reference sequence). This chain's CDR3 is CASIAGQANTEAFF. In DNA form, the CDR3 reads TGTGCCAGCATCGCCGGCCAGGCGAACACTGAAGCTTTCTTT.

The V and J genes are TRBV11-2 and TRBJ1-4, with a weak D call TRBD1 (6 bases). The CDR3 spans 17 residues. Trimming took 5 bases from V and 0 from J, leaving 16 bases between them. Germline assignment: CDR1 SGHAT and CDR2 FQNNGV. CDR3 bases: TGTGCCAGCAGCCTTCTAGGGCAGGGGTCAACTAATGAAAAACTGTTTTTT. It yields the protein CASSLLGQGSTNEKLFF.

CDR3 sequence: CASSPPGQGGLEAFF. The CDR3 region has the DNA TGTGCCAGCTCACCACCTGGGCAGGGTGGTTTAGAAGCTTTCTTT. The gene calls are TRBV18 and TRBJ1-1; D might be TRBD1 (5 bases). The CDR3 totals 15 residues. V was shortened by 0 bases and J by 8 bases, with 16 bases between the two germline ends. Germline CDR1 and CDR2: KGHSH and LQKENI.

V is TRBV24-1 and J is TRBJ2-2; TRBD1 agrees at 7 bases. Germline CDR1 KGHDR, CDR2 SFDVKD. The trim removed 3 bases at V and 6 bases at J, leaving 9 bases unmatched. The CDR3 totals 16 residues. CDR3 sequence reads: CATSDPSRQGPGELFF. The CDR3 region has the DNA TGTGCCACCAGTGATCCCTCCCGACAGGGTCCCGGGGAGCTGTTTTTT.

The rearrangement uses TRBV24-1 and TRBJ2-1; a weak D match, TRBD1 (6 bases). Per germline, CDR1 KGHDR and CDR2 SFDVKD. The CDR3 length is 14 residues. Trimming took 4 bases from V and 7 from J, leaving 13 bases between them. The CDR3 DNA sequence: TGTGCCACCAGTGACCCCGGGACAAAGAATGAGCAGTTCTTC. It encodes CATSDPGTKNEQFF.

In regard to this clone: Distinct nucleotide sequences in the sample also encode this CDR3. The chain carries TRBV12-3 or TRBV12-4 and TRBJ2-7; D is undetermined. The CDR3 is 12 amino acids. V was trimmed by 4 bases and J by 0 bases, leaving 4 bases between them. CDR3 DNA: TGTGCCAGCAGTTCGAGCTCCTACGAGCAGTACTTC. Translated: CASSSSSYEQYF.

The CDR3 nucleotides read TGTGCCAGCAGTGATGGCAGCTCTGGAAACACCATATATTTT. Translated: CASSDGSSGNTIYF. The gene calls are TRBV6-1 and TRBJ1-3; D not resolved. The CDR3 has 14 residues. V gave up 3 bases and J gave up 0 bases, with 6 bases separating them. The germline V gene encodes CDR1 MNHNS and CDR2 SASEGT.

This clone was observed once. The chain employs TRBV4-2 and TRBJ2-3; 7 positions agree with TRBD2. There are 16 residues in the CDR3. The V gene's germline CDR1 is LGHNA and CDR2 YNFKEQ. J gave up 1 base and V 1 base, and 5 bases lay outside the gene matches. The CDR3, as DNA: TGTGCCAGCAGCCAAGGGGTAACTAGCGGCACAGATACGCAGTATTTT. Amino acids: CASSQGVTSGTDTQYF.

Only one count was recorded for this clone. The chain carries TRBV3-1 (or the pseudogene TRBV3-2) and TRBJ2-5, with 10 bases aligning to TRBD2. The germline V gene encodes CDR1 LGHDT and CDR2 YNNKEL (reference sequence). V shed 1 base and J 1 base; nucleotides not matched to a gene: 6. The CDR3 is 17 residues long. CDR3 protein: CASSQGTSGGFQETQYF. The CDR3 nucleotides read TGTGCCAGCAGCCAAGGGACTAGCGGCGGTTTCCAAGAGACCCAGTACTTC.

The gene calls are TRBV2 and TRBJ1-6; 8 bases map to TRBD1. J lost 3 bases, V lost 4 bases, and 2 bases had no gene match. Germline V gene sequence: CDR1 SNHLY, CDR2 FYNNEI. The length of the CDR3 is 15 residues. The DNA for the CDR3 is TGTGCCAGCAGTGGACAGGGGATCTATAATTCACCCCTCCACTTT. It is translated as CASSGQGIYNSPLHF.

The chain employs TRBV3-1 (or the pseudogene TRBV3-2) and TRBJ1-2, with D possibly being TRBD1 (5 bases). Between the trimmed V and J ends, which lost 4 bases and 2 bases, there was a span of 17 bases. This CDR3 is built from 16 residues. Looked up from germline, CDR1 is LGHDT and CDR2 is YNNKEL (reference sequence). The CDR3 region is CASSPNSGNGNYGYTF. Written as DNA, the CDR3 is TGTGCCAGCAGCCCGAATTCAGGGAATGGGAACTATGGCTACACCTTC.

This clone appeared once. V is TRBV5-1 and J is TRBJ2-1; 7 bases fit TRBD2. The CDR3 sequence is 15 residues long. V was clipped by 6 bases and J by 0 bases; unmatched bases: 6. Germline V lookup: CDR1 SGHRS, CDR2 YFSETQ. The CDR3 here is CASKPSGASYNEQFF. CDR3 nucleotides: TGCGCCAGCAAACCGAGCGGGGCCTCCTACAATGAGCAGTTCTTC.

The chain has TRBV14 and TRBJ2-1, with D possibly TRBD1 on 5 matching bases. Trimming cost V 4 bases and J 5 bases, with 6 bases left between them. The CDR3 spans 12 residues. CDR1 and CDR2 (germline): SGHDN, FVKESK. CDR3 residues: CASSRQHNEQFF. The CDR3 bases are TGTGCCAGCAGCCGACAGCACAATGAGCAGTTCTTC.

This chain connects TRBV5-6 to TRBJ2-7, with 9 bases lining up with TRBD1. Germline CDR1 reads SGHDT; CDR2 reads YYEEEE. V lost 3 bases and J lost 2; bases outside the gene matches: 6. The CDR3 has 15 amino acids. CDR3 protein: CASSSPGQGAYEQYF. The CDR3, as DNA: TGTGCCAGCAGCTCTCCGGGACAGGGTGCCTACGAGCAGTACTTC.

The CDR3 region is CATSSRQGGNTGELFF. The CDR3 DNA reads TGTGCCACCAGCAGTAGGCAGGGGGGGAACACCGGGGAGCTGTTTTTT. The chain combines TRBV15 with TRBJ2-2, with D possibly TRBD1 on 7 matching bases. V was trimmed by 3 bases and J by 1 base, leaving 12 bases between them. The CDR3 runs 16 residues. The V gene's germline CDR1 is LNHNV and CDR2 YYDKDF (reference sequence).

This clone was detected only once. This chain links TRBV11-2 with TRBJ2-7, with 11 bases fitting TRBD1. J was trimmed by 2 bases and V by 4 bases; bases with no gene match: 13. The CDR3 totals 18 residues. From germline, CDR1 is SGHAT and CDR2 FQNNGV. The CDR3 region is CASSSVPGQGGLAYEQYF. The CDR3 DNA is TGTGCCAGCAGCTCCGTCCCGGGACAGGGGGGACTTGCCTACGAGCAGTACTTC.

V is TRBV7-3 and J is TRBJ2-3; TRBD2 agrees at 9 bases. V dropped 4 bases and J dropped 1; count of bases not matched to a gene: 3. The CDR3 spans 15 residues. The germline V gene has CDR1 SGHTA and CDR2 FQGTGA. CDR3 loop: CASSSLAGGTDTQYF. CDR3 in DNA: TGTGCCAGCAGCTCCTTAGCGGGGGGCACAGATACGCAGTATTTT.

The CDR3 DNA sequence: TGTGCCAGCAGTTTATCAGGGGCTGGAGATACGCAGTATTTT. This codes for CASSLSGAGDTQYF. The chain uses TRBV27 and TRBJ2-3; D might be TRBD1 (5 bases). The CDR3 runs 14 residues. Germline V gene data show CDR1 as MNHEY and CDR2 as SMNVEV (reference sequence). Trimming pared 0 bases from V and 5 bases from J, leaving 9 bases between.

J is TRBJ1-1 and V is TRBV7-2; D is unresolved. Trimming removed 5 bases from V and 6 bases from J, with 13 bases in between. Per germline, CDR1 SGHTA and CDR2 FQGNSA. CDR3 length: 13 residues. CDR3 nucleotide sequence: TGTGCCAGCAGCCCCTATAGGAGCGCTGAAGCTTTCTTT. The encoded protein is CASSPYRSAEAFF.

The gene calls are TRBV28 and TRBJ1-2; 12 nucleotides align to TRBD1. The CDR3 has 17 residues. Trimming removed 4 bases from V and 2 bases from J; junction bases left unmatched: 8. CDR1 is MDHEN, CDR2 SYDVKM, per germline. The CDR3: CASSWDRGRWTNYGYTF. As DNA, the CDR3 is TGTGCCAGCAGTTGGGACAGGGGGCGTTGGACCAACTATGGCTACACCTTC.

The chain couples TRBV3-1 (or the pseudogene TRBV3-2) to TRBJ2-3, with a tentative D call TRBD2 (6 bases). The CDR3 has 12 residues. Trimming shortened V by 8 bases and J by 3 bases, and 9 bases separated the two germline ends. Germline V gene data show CDR1 as LGHDT and CDR2 as YNNKEL (reference sequence). The CDR3 nucleotides are TGTGCCAGCGAGGGGAGGACAGATACGCAGTATTTT. It encodes CASEGRTDTQYF.

The chain carries TRBV13 and TRBJ2-1; 8 bases line up with TRBD1. The CDR3 is 16 residues long. Germline assignment: CDR1 PRHDT and CDR2 FYEKMQ (reference sequence). Losses at the gene ends were 4 bases for V and 8 bases for J; bases not matched to a gene: 13. CDR3 coding DNA: TGTGCCAGCAGCTCCAGGACAGGGTGGCCGGAGGATGAGCAGTTCTTC. This codes for CASSSRTGWPEDEQFF.